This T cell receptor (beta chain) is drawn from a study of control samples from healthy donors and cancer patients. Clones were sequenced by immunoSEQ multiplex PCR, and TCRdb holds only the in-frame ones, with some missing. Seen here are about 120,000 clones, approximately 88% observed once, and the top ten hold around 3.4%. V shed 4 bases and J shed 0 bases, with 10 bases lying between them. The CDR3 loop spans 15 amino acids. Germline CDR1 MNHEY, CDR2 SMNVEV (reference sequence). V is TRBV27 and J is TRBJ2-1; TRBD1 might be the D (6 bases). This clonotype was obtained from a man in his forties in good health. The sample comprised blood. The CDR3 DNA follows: TGTGCCAGCAGTTGGGACATGAGCTCCTACAATGAGCAGTTCTTC. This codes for CASSWDMSSYNEQFF.